This entry lists 23 T cell receptor beta chains sequenced from one sample in a study of OX40 agonist ivuxolimab in advanced cancers. Profiled with immunoSEQ multiplex PCR; TCRdb holds only in-frame clones, not every one. The data contain tens of thousands of clones, more than 65% of them seen just once; the ten biggest clones take up roughly a tenth. Source: CD4+ or CD8+ T cells sorted from blood, taken in a trial of the OX40 agonist ivuxolimab. These receptor sequences come from an adult with an advanced solid tumor such as melanoma, head and neck, liver or kidney cancer.

This clone has just a few counts. Other DNA sequences of this sample code for an identical CDR3. This sequence joins TRBV4-1 and TRBJ1-5, with no clear D. Germline V CDR1 and CDR2: MGHRA, YSYEKL. The CDR3 runs 17 residues. V shed 0 bases and J shed 1 base, with 13 bases lying between them. CDR3 amino acids: CASSQDFLEQSNQPQHF. CDR3 nucleotides: TGCGCCAGCAGCCAAGATTTTTTGGAACAAAGCAATCAGCCCCAGCATTTT.

The chain joins TRBV12-5 to TRBJ2-7; D is possibly TRBD1 (6 bases). The CDR3 contains 12 residues. Germline loops: CDR1 LGHNT, CDR2 FRNRAP. With 6 bases removed from V and 4 bases from J, the gap between germline ends came to 10 bases. The CDR3 DNA reads as TGTGCTAGTGGAAATACAGGGTACGAGCAGTACTTC. It translates to CASGNTGYEQYF.

The gene calls are TRBV27 and TRBJ2-7; D possibly corresponds to TRBD2 (5 bases). This CDR3 has 14 amino acids. V gave up 2 bases and J gave up 0 bases, with 8 bases separating them. Germline V gene lookup returns CDR1 MNHEY and CDR2 SMNVEV (reference sequence). CDR3 DNA: TGTGCCAGCAGTTTAGAGGGCTACTCCTACGAGCAGTACTTC. This gives the protein CASSLEGYSYEQYF.

The CDR3 is CSVASAGSGSSTDTQYF. The CDR3 bases are TGCAGCGTTGCTTCGGCCGGTAGCGGGAGTAGCACAGATACGCAGTATTTT. The chain has TRBV29-1 and TRBJ2-3, with 9 bases matching TRBD2. The length of the CDR3 is 17 residues. Germline CDR1 and CDR2: SQVTM and ANQGSEA. V dropped 4 bases and J dropped 0; count of bases not matched to a gene: 11.

The chain recombines TRBV2 with TRBJ1-2, with TRBD1 matching over 11 bases. Germline CDR1 and CDR2: SNHLY and FYNNEI. The CDR3 is 13 residues long. With 6 bases clipped from V and 8 bases from J, the junction kept 5 bases outside the gene matches. CDR3 in amino acids: CASSTDRGRGYTF. CDR3 bases: TGTGCCAGCAGCACGGACAGGGGGCGCGGCTACACCTTC.

The V and J genes are TRBV5-1 and TRBJ1-2, with 9 nucleotides matching TRBD1. From germline, CDR1 is SGHRS and CDR2 YFSETQ. The CDR3 is 14 amino acids. Trimming took 1 base from V and 6 from J; bases not matched to a gene: 4. CDR3 in amino acids: CASSLSGQGHGYTF. In DNA form, the CDR3 reads TGCGCCAGCAGCTTGTCGGGACAGGGCCATGGCTACACCTTC.

V is TRBV29-1 and J is TRBJ2-7; D unresolved. This CDR3 region has 13 residues. Trimming took off 4 bases at V and 6 bases at J, with 16 bases between the two ends. Germline V lookup: CDR1 SQVTM, CDR2 ANQGSEA. The CDR3 loop reads CSVGSTGPGEQYF. The CDR3 DNA follows: TGCAGCGTTGGTTCGACGGGCCCTGGCGAGCAGTACTTC.

This sequence joins TRBV28 and TRBJ2-7, with 7 bases identical to TRBD2. After removal of 1 base from V and 4 bases from J, the junction contained 4 bases not matched to a gene. Germline CDR1 is MDHEN and CDR2 is SYDVKM. The CDR3 loop spans 14 amino acids. CDR3 sequence: CASSLFAGEYEQYF. The CDR3 nucleotides read TGTGCCAGCAGTTTATTCGCGGGGGAATACGAGCAGTACTTC. The full variable domain, in which reference TRBV28 and TRBJ2-7 provide the parts outside the CDR3, is DVKVTQSSRYLVKRTGEKVFLECVQDMDHENMFWYRQDPGLGLRLIYFSYDVKMKEKGDIPEGYSVSREKKERFSLILESASTNQTSMYLCASSLFAGEYEQYFGPGTRLTVT.

This clone was detected once. The chain combines TRBV7-6 with TRBJ1-1; no clear D. V lost 5 bases, J lost 1 base, and 5 bases lay in between. Looked up from germline, CDR1 is SGHVS and CDR2 is FNYEAQ. The CDR3 is 12 amino acids. CDR3 nucleotides: TGTGCCAGCAGCCACCCGAACACTGAAGCTTTCTTT. Residues: CASSHPNTEAFF. The whole variable domain, filled in from reference TRBV7-6 and TRBJ1-1, reads GAGVSQSPRYKVTKRGQDVALRCDPISGHVSLYWYRQALGQGPEFLTYFNYEAQQDKSGLPNDRFSAERPEGSISTLTIQRTEQRDSAMYRCASSHPNTEAFFGQGTRLTVV.

The chain is built from TRBV7-8 and TRBJ2-5; 9 positions agree with TRBD2. This CDR3 spans 16 amino acids. Germline assignment: CDR1 SGHVS and CDR2 FQNEAQ. The ends lost 4 bases at V and 1 base at J; junction bases unmatched: 7. In nucleotides, the CDR3 is TGTGCCAGCAGCTCTTCCGGGACTAGCTCCCAAGAGACCCAGTACTTC. It translates to CASSSSGTSSQETQYF. Filled out from reference TRBV7-8 and TRBJ2-5, the complete variable domain reads GAGVSQSPRYKVAKRGQDVALRCDPISGHVSLFWYQQALGQGPEFLTYFQNEAQLDKSGLPSDRFFAERPEGSVSTLKIQRTQQEDSAVYLCASSSSGTSSQETQYFGPGTRLLVL.

This rearrangement joins TRBV7-2 to TRBJ1-6, with D possibly matching TRBD1 (5 bases). The CDR3 is 15 amino acids. V lost 3 bases and J 0 bases, leaving 6 bases between the germline ends. Germline V gene sequence: CDR1 SGHTA, CDR2 FQGNSA. Here the CDR3 reads CASSFQGSYNSPLHF. The DNA of the CDR3 is TGTGCCAGCAGCTTCCAGGGCTCCTATAATTCACCCCTCCACTTT.

The V gene is TRBV27, the J gene TRBJ2-2, with no clear D. Germline CDR1 is MNHEY and CDR2 is SMNVEV (reference sequence). The V end was cut by 3 bases, the J end by 2 bases, with 7 bases between. The CDR3 contains 14 residues. CDR3 in DNA: TGTGCCAGCAGTTTGGGCACAAACACCGGGGAGCTGTTTTTT. It specifies CASSLGTNTGELFF.

The gene calls are TRBV28 and TRBJ2-1; D unresolved. The V gene lost 5 bases and the J gene lost 7 bases, with 9 bases spanning the gap. In germline, CDR1 is MDHEN, CDR2 SYDVKM. This CDR3 spans 12 amino acids. CDR3 sequence reads: CASSLPGNEQFF. CDR3 bases: TGTGCCAGCAGTCTACCGGGTAATGAGCAGTTCTTC.

The rearrangement joins TRBV27 to TRBJ1-5, with D hard to call. Germline-derived CDR1 and CDR2 are MNHEY and SMNVEV (reference sequence). V was trimmed by 7 bases and J by 0 bases, leaving 13 bases between them. The CDR3 totals 15 residues. The CDR3 reads CASTPFPDSNQPQHF. In DNA form, the CDR3 reads TGTGCCAGCACCCCCTTTCCCGATAGCAATCAGCCCCAGCATTTT.

The chain uses TRBV5-1 and TRBJ1-2; TRBD1 agrees at 9 bases. Germline CDR1 SGHRS, CDR2 YFSETQ. The CDR3 has 18 residues. V was clipped by 0 bases and J by 4 bases; unmatched bases: 13. The CDR3 loop reads CASSLGLFWTGASYGYTF. CDR3 in DNA: TGCGCCAGCAGCTTGGGACTCTTTTGGACAGGGGCGAGCTATGGCTACACCTTC.

The chain is built from TRBV6-4 and TRBJ2-1; 8 bases are shared with TRBD2. This CDR3 spans 12 amino acids. Germline V gives CDR1 MRHNA, CDR2 SNTAGT. J gave up 11 bases and V 5 bases, and 5 bases lay outside the gene matches. This chain's CDR3 is CASSSNSGKQFF. In nucleotides, the CDR3 is TGTGCCAGCAGTTCTAATAGCGGGAAGCAGTTCTTC.

The rearrangement uses TRBV7-9 and TRBJ2-5; no reliable D call. This CDR3 is 13 amino acids long. CDR1 is SEHNR and CDR2 is FQNEAQ in the germline V gene (reference sequence). V lost 1 base and J 2 bases, leaving 5 bases between the germline ends. Here the CDR3 reads CASSLDRQETQYF. As DNA, the CDR3 is TGTGCCAGCAGCTTAGATCGTCAAGAGACCCAGTACTTC.

The chain combines TRBV6-6 with TRBJ2-7; D may be TRBD1 (6 bases). This CDR3 contains 14 residues. V lost 6 bases, J lost 3 bases, and 15 bases lay in between. Germline assignment: CDR1 MNHNY and CDR2 SVGAGI (reference sequence). The CDR3 sequence is CASSPGQRLYEQYF. The DNA of the CDR3 is TGTGCCAGCAGCCCCGGACAGCGCCTCTACGAGCAGTACTTC.

The genes are TRBV25-1 and TRBJ2-7, with 8 bases matching TRBD1. This CDR3 region has 13 residues. Germline CDR1 reads MGHDK; CDR2 reads SYGVNS. J was trimmed by 2 bases and V by 6 bases; bases with no gene match: 3. The chain's CDR3 is CASRGQATYEQYF. The CDR3, as DNA: TGTGCCAGCAGGGGACAGGCCACCTACGAGCAGTACTTC.

The rearrangement uses TRBV7-2 and TRBJ1-4, with D possibly being TRBD1 (6 bases). V lost 1 base, J lost 6 bases, and 12 bases lay in between. The germline V gene has CDR1 SGHTA and CDR2 FQGNSA. The CDR3 spans 15 residues. The CDR3 sequence is CASSLDPGAYEKLFF. CDR3 bases: TGTGCCAGCAGCTTAGATCCGGGGGCATATGAAAAACTGTTTTTT.

DNA for the CDR3: TGTGCCAGTAGTATAGATCACCTAGGACTAGCGGGTCTTGAGGAGCAGTTCTTC. Translating gives CASSIDHLGLAGLEEQFF. This chain links TRBV19 with TRBJ2-1; 11 bases map to TRBD2. The V and J ends lost 0 bases and 10 bases, in that order; junction bases with no gene match: 14. The CDR3 has 18 residues. Germline V gene sequence: CDR1 LNHDA, CDR2 SQIVND (reference sequence).

The V gene is TRBV28, the J gene TRBJ2-3, with D perhaps TRBD1 or TRBD2 (5 bases each). Trimming removed 4 bases from V and 2 bases from J, with 16 bases in between. Germline lookup yields CDR1 MDHEN and CDR2 SYDVKM. The CDR3 sequence is 16 residues long. The CDR3 region is CASSSMDLGPTDTQYF. DNA of the CDR3: TGTGCCAGCAGTTCCATGGACTTGGGGCCCACAGATACGCAGTATTTT.

The rearrangement links TRBV7-6 to TRBJ2-2; D might be TRBD2 (5 bases). V was shortened by 3 bases and J by 1 base, with 9 bases between the two germline ends. Germline V gene lookup returns CDR1 SGHVS and CDR2 FNYEAQ. The CDR3 consists of 15 residues. CDR3: CASSFGLVNTGELFF. The DNA for the CDR3 is TGTGCCAGCAGCTTCGGACTGGTGAACACCGGGGAGCTGTTTTTT.